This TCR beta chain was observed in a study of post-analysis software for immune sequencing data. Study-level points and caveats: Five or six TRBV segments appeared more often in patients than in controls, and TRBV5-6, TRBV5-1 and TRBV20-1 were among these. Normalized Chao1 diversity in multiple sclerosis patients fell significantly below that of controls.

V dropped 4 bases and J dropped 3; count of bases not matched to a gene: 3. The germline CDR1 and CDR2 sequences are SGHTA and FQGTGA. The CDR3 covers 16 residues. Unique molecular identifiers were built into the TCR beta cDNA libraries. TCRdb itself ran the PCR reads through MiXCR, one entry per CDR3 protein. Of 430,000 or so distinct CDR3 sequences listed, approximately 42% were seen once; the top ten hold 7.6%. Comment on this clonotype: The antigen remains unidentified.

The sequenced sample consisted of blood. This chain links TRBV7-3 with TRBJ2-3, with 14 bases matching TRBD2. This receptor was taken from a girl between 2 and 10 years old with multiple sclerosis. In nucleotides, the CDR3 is TGTGCCAGCAGCTCGGGGACTAGCGGGGGTACAGATACGCAGTATTTT. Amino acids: CASSSGTSGGTDTQYF. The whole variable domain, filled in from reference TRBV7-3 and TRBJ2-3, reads GAGVSQTPSNKVTEKGKYVELRCDPISGHTALYWYRQSLGQGPEFLIYFQGTGAADDSGLPNDRFFAVRPEGSVSTLKIQRTERGDSAVYLCASSSGTSGGTDTQYFGPGTRLTVL.